These 4 T cell receptor beta chains were sequenced from one sample in a study of type 1 regulatory T cells. No antigens are known for them. TCRdb itself ran the reads through MiXCR, one entry per CDR3 protein. The table lists tens of thousands of distinct CDR3 sequences, 20% of them singletons. Study conclusions and caveats: Tr1 cells had a more restricted TCR repertoire than non-Tr1 cells.

Specimen: cultured type 1 regulatory T (Tr1) cells, either the whole culture or a sorted fraction (not recorded which). These receptors originate from a human donor in good health.

J is TRBJ2-2 and V is TRBV12-3 or TRBV12-4; no firm D call. CDR3 length equals 12 residues. V was cut by 4 bases and J by 16 bases, with 16 bases left in between. The DNA of the CDR3 is TGTGCCAGCAGTTCAGGACGGCTTGAAGCGTTTTTT. This encodes CASSSGRLEAFF.

This clonotype has just a few counts. The chain has TRBV7-3 and TRBJ2-7, with D maybe TRBD2 (6 bases). Germline lookup yields CDR1 SGHTA and CDR2 FQGTGA. The CDR3 is made up of 15 amino acids. V shed 1 base and J shed 4 bases, with 14 bases lying between them. The CDR3 DNA reads TGTGCCAGCAGCTTAATCCCGGGAGTCGCTTACGAGCAGTACTTC. This codes for CASSLIPGVAYEQYF. The full variable domain, rest sourced from reference TRBV7-3 and TRBJ2-7, is GAGVSQTPSNKVTEKGKYVELRCDPISGHTALYWYRQSLGQGPEFLIYFQGTGAADDSGLPNDRFFAVRPEGSVSTLKIQRTERGDSAVYLCASSLIPGVAYEQYFGPGTRLTVT.

As to this clonotype: An end of the junction differs from the germline gene, which may be a read error. The J gene is TRBJ2-2, the V gene TRBV5-4, with D perhaps TRBD1 (6 bases). Germline assignment: CDR1 SGHNT and CDR2 YYREEE (reference sequence). The CDR3 totals 15 residues. CDR3 nucleotide sequence: TGTGCCAGCAGCCTGACCAGGGGTAACACCGGGGAACTGTTTTTT. It encodes CASSLTRGNTGELFF.

In this sample, this clonotype turned up many times. The chain couples TRBV5-1 to TRBJ1-1, with a possible D match to TRBD1 (5 bases). This CDR3 region has 15 residues. Germline lookup yields CDR1 SGHRS and CDR2 YFSETQ. Trimming pared 0 bases from V and 4 bases from J, leaving 13 bases between. DNA of the CDR3: TGCGCCAGCAGCTTGGCCGGGGGACGAGGCACTGAAGCTTTCTTT. Translated: CASSLAGGRGTEAFF.